The T cell receptor (beta chain) described here comes from a study of identical twins. The CDR3 has 12 residues. Trimming removed 8 bases from V and 6 bases from J, with 14 bases in between. Looked up from germline, CDR1 is MNHEY and CDR2 is SMNVEV (reference sequence). TCRdb called the 5' RACE reads again in MiXCR, with one record for every CDR3 protein. The sample lists about 690,000 distinct CDR3 sequences, around 21% occurring once. This clonotype has only a few counts. This same sample was also part of a study on T cells expressing NK-cell markers.

The receptor was isolated from a woman aged 18-30 years in good health. Sequenced material: PBMCs. The chain is built from TRBV27 and TRBJ2-7; D remains unclear. CDR3 residues: CASRGIHPEQYF. The CDR3 coding sequence is TGTGCCAGCCGAGGAATCCACCCCGAGCAGTACTTC.